Detailed here is one T cell receptor (beta chain). Its target is unknown. Trimming removed 6 bases at V and 5 bases at J, with 17 bases between. The CDR3 is 14 amino acids. Germline loops: CDR1 LNHDA, CDR2 SQIVND (reference sequence). The sample belongs to a study of vaccination effects on CD4 cells after COVID-19. Clones were read by immunoSEQ multiplex PCR, and TCRdb kept only the in-frame ones, dropping some. The sample lists 35,000 to 45,000 clones, about 78% occurring once. General study points: Marked clonal contraction of both clone types appeared late after vaccination.

ViraFEST used viral peptide pools to expand antigen-specific CD4+ T cells before sequencing. Following culture for ten to eleven days, CD4+ T cells were isolated. The person had PCR-confirmed SARS-CoV-2 infection between March and December 2020. Cultures received IL-2 medium that replaced half the medium on days 3 and 7. This clonotype was obtained from a human donor who had a prior SARS-CoV-2 infection. The chain joins TRBV19 to TRBJ2-7; perhaps TRBD2 as D (6 bases). This specimen was CD4+ T cells from PBMCs cultured with HCoV-NL63 spike peptides, taken before COVID-19 vaccination. DNA of the CDR3: TGTGCCAGTAGACGTCGGGGGAGTGGAAACGAGCAGTACTTC. Protein product: CASRRRGSGNEQYF.